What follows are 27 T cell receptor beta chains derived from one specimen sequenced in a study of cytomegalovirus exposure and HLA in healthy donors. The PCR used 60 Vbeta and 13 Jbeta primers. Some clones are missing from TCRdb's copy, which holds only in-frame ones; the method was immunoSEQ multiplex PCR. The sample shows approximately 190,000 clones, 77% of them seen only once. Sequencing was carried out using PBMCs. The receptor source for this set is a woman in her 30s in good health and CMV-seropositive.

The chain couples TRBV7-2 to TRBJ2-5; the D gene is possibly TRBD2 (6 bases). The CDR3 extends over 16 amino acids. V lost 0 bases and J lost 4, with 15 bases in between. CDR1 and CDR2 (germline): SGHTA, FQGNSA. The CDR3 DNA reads TGTGCCAGCAGCTTAGCGCGGGGACGTCTTGTAGAGACCCAGTACTTC. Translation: CASSLARGRLVETQYF.

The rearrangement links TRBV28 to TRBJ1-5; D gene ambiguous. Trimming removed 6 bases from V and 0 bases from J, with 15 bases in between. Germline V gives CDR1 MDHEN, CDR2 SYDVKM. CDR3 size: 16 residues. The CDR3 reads CASSHLARYSNQPQHF. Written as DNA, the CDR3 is TGTGCCAGCAGCCACCTCGCGAGATATAGCAATCAGCCCCAGCATTTT. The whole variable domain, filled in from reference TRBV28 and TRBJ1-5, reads DVKVTQSSRYLVKRTGEKVFLECVQDMDHENMFWYRQDPGLGLRLIYFSYDVKMKEKGDIPEGYSVSREKKERFSLILESASTNQTSMYLCASSHLARYSNQPQHFGDGTRLSIL.

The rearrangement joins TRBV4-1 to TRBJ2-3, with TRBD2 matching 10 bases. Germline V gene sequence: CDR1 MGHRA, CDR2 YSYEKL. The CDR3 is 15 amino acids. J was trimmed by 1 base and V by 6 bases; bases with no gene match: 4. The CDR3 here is CASSTGLAGTDTQYF. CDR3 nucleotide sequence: TGCGCCAGCAGTACCGGACTAGCGGGCACAGATACGCAGTATTTT.

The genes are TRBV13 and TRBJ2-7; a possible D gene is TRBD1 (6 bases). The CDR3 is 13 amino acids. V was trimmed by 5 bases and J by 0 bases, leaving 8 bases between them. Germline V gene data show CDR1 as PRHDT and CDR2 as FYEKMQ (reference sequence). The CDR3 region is CASSPGVSYEQYF. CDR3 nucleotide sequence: TGTGCCAGCAGCCCAGGGGTCTCCTACGAGCAGTACTTC.

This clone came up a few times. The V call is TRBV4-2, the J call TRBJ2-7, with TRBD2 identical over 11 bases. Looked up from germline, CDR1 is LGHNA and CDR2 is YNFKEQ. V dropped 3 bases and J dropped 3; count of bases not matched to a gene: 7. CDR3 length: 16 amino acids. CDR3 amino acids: CASSQVLAGDFYEQYF. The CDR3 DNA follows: TGTGCCAGCAGCCAGGTACTAGCGGGGGACTTCTACGAGCAGTACTTC.

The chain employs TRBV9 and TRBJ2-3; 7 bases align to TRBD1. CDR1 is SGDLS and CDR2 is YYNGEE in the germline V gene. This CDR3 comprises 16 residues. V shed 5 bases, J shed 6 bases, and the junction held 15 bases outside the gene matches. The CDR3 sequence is CASSGRDSLLSDTQYF. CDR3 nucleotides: TGTGCCAGCAGTGGCCGGGACAGTTTGTTGTCGGATACGCAGTATTTT.

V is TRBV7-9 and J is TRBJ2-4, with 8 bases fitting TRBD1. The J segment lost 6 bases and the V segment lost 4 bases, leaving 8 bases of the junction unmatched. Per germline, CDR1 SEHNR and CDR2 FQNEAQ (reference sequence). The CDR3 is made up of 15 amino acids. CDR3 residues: CASSSSRGLGNIQYF. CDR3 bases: TGTGCCAGCAGCTCGTCCAGGGGGCTGGGAAACATTCAGTACTTC.

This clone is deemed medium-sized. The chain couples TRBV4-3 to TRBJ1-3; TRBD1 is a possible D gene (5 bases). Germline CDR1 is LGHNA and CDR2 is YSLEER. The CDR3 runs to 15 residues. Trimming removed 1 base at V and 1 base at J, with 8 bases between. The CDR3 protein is CASSQGAGSGNTIYF. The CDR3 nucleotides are TGCGCCAGCAGCCAAGGGGCAGGGTCTGGAAACACCATATATTTT.

CDR3 protein: CASSPRQGSSEAFF. CDR3 nucleotide sequence: TGTGCCAGCAGCCCGAGACAGGGGTCTTCTGAAGCTTTCTTT. The chain carries TRBV7-2 and TRBJ1-1; 8 bases line up with TRBD1. Germline CDR1 is SGHTA and CDR2 is FQGNSA. After removal of 5 bases from V and 6 bases from J, the junction contained 8 bases not matched to a gene. There are 14 residues in the CDR3.

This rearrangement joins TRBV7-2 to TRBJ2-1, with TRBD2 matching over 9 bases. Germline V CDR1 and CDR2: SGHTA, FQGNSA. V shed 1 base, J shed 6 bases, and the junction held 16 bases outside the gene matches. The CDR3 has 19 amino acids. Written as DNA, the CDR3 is TGTGCCAGCAGCTTAGAAAGGAAGGCGGCGGGGGGGCTCCCCAATGAGCAGTTCTTC. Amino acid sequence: CASSLERKAAGGLPNEQFF.

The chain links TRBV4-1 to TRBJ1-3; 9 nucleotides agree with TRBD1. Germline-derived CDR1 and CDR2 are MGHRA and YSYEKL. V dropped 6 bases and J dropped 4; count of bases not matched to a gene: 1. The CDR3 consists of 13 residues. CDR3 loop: CASRGTGGNTIYF. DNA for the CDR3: TGCGCCAGCAGGGGGACAGGGGGAAACACCATATATTTT.

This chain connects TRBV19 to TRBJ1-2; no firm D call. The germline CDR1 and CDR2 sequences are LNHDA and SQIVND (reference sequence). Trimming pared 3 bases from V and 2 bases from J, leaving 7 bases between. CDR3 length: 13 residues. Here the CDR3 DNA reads TGTGCCAGTAGTATTTCGACAAACTATGGCTACACCTTC. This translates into CASSISTNYGYTF.

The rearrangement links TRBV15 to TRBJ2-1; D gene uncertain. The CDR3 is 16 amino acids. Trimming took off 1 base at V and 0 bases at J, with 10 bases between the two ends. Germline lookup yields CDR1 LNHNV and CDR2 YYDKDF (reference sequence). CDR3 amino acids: CATSRGGGSSYNEQFF. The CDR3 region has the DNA TGTGCCACCAGCAGAGGTGGCGGTAGCTCCTACAATGAGCAGTTCTTC.

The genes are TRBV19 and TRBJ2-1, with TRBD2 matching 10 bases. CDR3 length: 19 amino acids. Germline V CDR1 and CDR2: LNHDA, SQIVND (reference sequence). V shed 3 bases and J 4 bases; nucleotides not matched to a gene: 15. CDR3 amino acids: CASSMEASGSVSRYNEQFF. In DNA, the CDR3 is TGTGCCAGTAGTATGGAGGCTAGCGGGAGTGTTTCGAGATACAATGAGCAGTTCTTC.

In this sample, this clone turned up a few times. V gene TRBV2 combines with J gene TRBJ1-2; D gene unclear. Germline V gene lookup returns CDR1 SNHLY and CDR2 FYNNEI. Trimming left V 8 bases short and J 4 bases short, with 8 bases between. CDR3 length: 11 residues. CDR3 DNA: TGTGCCAGCCGGGTTGGCTATGGCTACACCTTC. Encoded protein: CASRVGYGYTF.

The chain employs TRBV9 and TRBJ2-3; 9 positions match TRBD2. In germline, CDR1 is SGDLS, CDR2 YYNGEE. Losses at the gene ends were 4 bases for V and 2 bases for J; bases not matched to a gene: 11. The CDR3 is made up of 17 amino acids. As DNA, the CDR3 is TGTGCCAGCAGCTCCAGGACTAGCGCAGGAATCACAGATACGCAGTATTTT. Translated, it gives CASSSRTSAGITDTQYF.

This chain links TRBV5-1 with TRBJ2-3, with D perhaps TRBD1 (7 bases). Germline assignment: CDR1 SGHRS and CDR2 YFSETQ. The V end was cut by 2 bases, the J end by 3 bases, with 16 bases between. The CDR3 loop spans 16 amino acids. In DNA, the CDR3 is TGCGCCAGCAGCTTCCCGAGACAGGGAGGTACAGATACGCAGTATTTT. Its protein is CASSFPRQGGTDTQYF.

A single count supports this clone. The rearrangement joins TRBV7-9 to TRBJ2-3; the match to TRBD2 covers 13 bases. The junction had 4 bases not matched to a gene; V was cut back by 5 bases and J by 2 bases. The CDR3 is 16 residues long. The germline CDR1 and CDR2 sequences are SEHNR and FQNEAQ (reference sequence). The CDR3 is CASSPGLAGHTDTQYF. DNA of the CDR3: TGTGCCAGCAGCCCGGGACTAGCGGGACACACAGATACGCAGTATTTT.

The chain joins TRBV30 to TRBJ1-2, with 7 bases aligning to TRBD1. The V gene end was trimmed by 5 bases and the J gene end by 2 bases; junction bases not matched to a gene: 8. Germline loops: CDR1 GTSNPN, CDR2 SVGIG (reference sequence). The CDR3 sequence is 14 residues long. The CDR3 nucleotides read TGTGCCTGGGGAGGGACAGCACCGAACTATGGCTACACCTTC. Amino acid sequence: CAWGGTAPNYGYTF.

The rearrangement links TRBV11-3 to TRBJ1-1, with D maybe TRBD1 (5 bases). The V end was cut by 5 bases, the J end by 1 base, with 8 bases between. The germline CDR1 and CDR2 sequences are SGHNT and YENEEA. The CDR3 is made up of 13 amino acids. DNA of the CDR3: TGTGCCAGCAGCCTCGGGGGGAACACTGAAGCTTTCTTT. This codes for CASSLGGNTEAFF.

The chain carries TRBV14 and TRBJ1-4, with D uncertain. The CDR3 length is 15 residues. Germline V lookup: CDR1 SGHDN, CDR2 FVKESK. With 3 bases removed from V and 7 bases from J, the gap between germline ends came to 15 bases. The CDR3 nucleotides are TGTGCCAGCAGCCATTTAGGGAGGTGGGGTGAAAAACTGTTTTTT. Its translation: CASSHLGRWGEKLFF.

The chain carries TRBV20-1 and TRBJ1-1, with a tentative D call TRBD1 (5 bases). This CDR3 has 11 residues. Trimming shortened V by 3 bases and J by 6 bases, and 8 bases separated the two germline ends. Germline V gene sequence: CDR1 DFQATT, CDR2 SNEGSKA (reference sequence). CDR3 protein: CSASLQAEAFF. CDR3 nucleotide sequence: TGCAGTGCTAGCTTACAGGCTGAAGCTTTCTTT.

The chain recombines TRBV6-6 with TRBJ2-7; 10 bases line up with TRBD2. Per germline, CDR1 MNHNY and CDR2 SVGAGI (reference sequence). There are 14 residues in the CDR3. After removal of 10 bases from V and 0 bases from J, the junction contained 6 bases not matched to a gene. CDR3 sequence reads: CATTSSGSSYEQYF. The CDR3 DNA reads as TGTGCCACCACGTCTAGCGGGAGCTCCTACGAGCAGTACTTC.

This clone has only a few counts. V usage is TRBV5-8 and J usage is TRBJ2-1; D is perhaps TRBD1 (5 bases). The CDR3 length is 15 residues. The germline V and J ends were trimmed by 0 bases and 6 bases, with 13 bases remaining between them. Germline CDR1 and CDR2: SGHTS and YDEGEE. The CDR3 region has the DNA TGTGCCAGCAGCTTGGGCAGGACAATTGGCAATGAGCAGTTCTTC. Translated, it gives CASSLGRTIGNEQFF.

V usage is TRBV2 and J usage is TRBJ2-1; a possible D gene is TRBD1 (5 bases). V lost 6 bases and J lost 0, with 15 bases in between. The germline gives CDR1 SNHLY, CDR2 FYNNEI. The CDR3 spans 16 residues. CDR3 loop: CASRRQTPHSYNEQFF. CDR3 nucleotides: TGTGCCAGCAGGAGACAGACTCCCCACTCCTACAATGAGCAGTTCTTC.

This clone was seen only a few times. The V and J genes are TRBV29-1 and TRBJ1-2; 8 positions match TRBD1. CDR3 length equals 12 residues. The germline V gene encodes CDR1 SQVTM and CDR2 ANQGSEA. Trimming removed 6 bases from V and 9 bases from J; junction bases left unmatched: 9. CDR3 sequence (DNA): TGCAGCGTCCTGACAGGGGATTCTAGCTACACCTTC. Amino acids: CSVLTGDSSYTF.

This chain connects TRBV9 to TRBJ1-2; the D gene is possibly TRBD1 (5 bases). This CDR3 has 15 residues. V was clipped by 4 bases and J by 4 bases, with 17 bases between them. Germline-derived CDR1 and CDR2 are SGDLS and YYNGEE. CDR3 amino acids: CASSSNLRQIYGYTF. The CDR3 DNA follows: TGTGCCAGCAGCAGCAACTTGAGACAGATCTATGGCTACACCTTC.